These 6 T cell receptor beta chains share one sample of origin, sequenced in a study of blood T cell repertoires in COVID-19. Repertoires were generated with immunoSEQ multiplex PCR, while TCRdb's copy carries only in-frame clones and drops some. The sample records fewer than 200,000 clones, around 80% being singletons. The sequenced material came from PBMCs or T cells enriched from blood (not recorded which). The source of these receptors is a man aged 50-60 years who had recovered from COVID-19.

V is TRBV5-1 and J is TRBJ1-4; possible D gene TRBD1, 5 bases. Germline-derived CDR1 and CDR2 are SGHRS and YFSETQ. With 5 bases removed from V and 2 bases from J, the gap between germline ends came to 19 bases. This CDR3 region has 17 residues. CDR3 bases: TGCGCCAGCAGTCCATCGACAGAAACGCGGACTAATGAAAAACTGTTTTTT. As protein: CASSPSTETRTNEKLFF.

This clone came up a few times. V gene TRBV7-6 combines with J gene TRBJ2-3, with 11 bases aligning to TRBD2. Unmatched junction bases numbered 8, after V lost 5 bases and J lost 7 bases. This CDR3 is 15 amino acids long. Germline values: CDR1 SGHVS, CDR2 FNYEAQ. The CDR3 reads CASSATSGGGNTQYF. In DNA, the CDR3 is TGTGCCAGCAGCGCTACTAGCGGGGGAGGAAATACGCAGTATTTT.

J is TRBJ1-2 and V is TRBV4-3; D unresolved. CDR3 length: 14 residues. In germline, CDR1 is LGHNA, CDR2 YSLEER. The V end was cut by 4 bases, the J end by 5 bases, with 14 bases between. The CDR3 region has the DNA TGCGCCAGCAGCCTTACACGGAGCGGGTATGGCTACACCTTC. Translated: CASSLTRSGYGYTF.

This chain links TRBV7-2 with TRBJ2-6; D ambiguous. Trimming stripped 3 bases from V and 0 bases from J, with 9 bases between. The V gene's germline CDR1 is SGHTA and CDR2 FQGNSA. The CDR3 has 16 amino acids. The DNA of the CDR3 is TGTGCCAGCAGCTTGTCGGCAGGCTCTGGGGCCAACGTCCTGACTTTC. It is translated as CASSLSAGSGANVLTF. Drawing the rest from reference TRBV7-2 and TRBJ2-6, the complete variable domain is GAGVSQSPSNKVTEKGKDVELRCDPISGHTALYWYRQSLGQGLEFLIYFQGNSAPDKSGLPSDRFSAERTGGSVSTLTIQRTQQEDSAVYLCASSLSAGSGANVLTFGAGSRLTVL.

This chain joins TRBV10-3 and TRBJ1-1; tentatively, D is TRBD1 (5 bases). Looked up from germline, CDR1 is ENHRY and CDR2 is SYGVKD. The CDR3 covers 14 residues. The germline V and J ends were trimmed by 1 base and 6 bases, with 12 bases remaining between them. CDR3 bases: TGTGCCATCAGTGAGTTTGACAGACCCCCTGAAGCTTTCTTT. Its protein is CAISEFDRPPEAFF.

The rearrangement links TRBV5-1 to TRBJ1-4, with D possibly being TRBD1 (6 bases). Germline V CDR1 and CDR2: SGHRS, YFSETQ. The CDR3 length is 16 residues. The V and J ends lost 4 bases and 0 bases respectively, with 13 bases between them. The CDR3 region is CASSPGQTATNEKLFF. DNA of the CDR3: TGCGCCAGCAGCCCCGGACAGACTGCAACTAATGAAAAACTGTTTTTT. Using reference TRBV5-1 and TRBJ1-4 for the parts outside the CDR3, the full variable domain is KAGVTQTPRYLIKTRGQQVTLSCSPISGHRSVSWYQQTPGQGLQFLFEYFSETQRNKGNFPGRFSGRQFSNSRSEMNVSTLELGDSALYLCASSPGQTATNEKLFFGSGTQLSVL.